The entry that follows covers one T cell receptor beta chain sequence. The sample is drawn from a study of blood T cell repertoires in COVID-19. On the study more broadly: From T cells, B-cell-depleted T cells, or PBMCs came the material, which was cDNA or gDNA.

CDR1 SEHNR and CDR2 FQNEAQ come from the germline V gene (reference sequence). With 5 bases clipped from V and 5 bases from J, the junction kept 15 bases outside the gene matches. The CDR3 totals 19 residues. Sequencing was performed with immunoSEQ multiplex PCR; in TCRdb, only in-frame clones are kept and a portion is missing. The data contain about 160,000 clones, roughly 90% of them singletons. Sequencing was carried out using peripheral blood. This chain uses TRBV7-9 with TRBJ1-6; 10 nucleotides agree with TRBD1. The receptor was derived from a man aged 45 to 65 with acute or convalescent COVID-19. The CDR3 bases are TGTGCCAGCAGCATGCCGGGACAGGGGAGGATGGAGGATAATTCACCCCTCCACTTT. It specifies CASSMPGQGRMEDNSPLHF.